The 22 T cell receptor beta chains given below trace back to one sample, sequenced in a study of T cells in Graves' hyperthyroidism and ophthalmopathy. Using RNA transcripts as the source, TCR beta CDR3 regions were amplified. Researchers ran a first-round RT-PCR on the TCR CDR3 using the HTBI primer set. MiXCR was run by TCRdb on the multiplex PCR reads, yielding one entry per CDR3 protein. The table includes 730,000 or so distinct CDR3 sequences, 15% to 20% detected once. Sequencing was done on a sample of blood. These receptors all stem from a woman in her forties or fifties with Graves' hyperthyroidism that later progressed to Graves' ophthalmopathy.

This rearrangement joins TRBV19 to TRBJ1-1, with 10 bases lining up with TRBD1. This CDR3 comprises 14 residues. Losses at the gene ends were 7 bases for V and 6 bases for J; bases not matched to a gene: 8. Germline V gene data show CDR1 as LNHDA and CDR2 as SQIVND (reference sequence). CDR3 in amino acids: CASTTRDRGSEAFF. CDR3 sequence (DNA): TGTGCCAGTACTACCCGGGACAGGGGCTCTGAAGCTTTCTTT.

The rearrangement joins TRBV7-9 to TRBJ2-5; D not resolved. V lost 2 bases and J lost 7, with 5 bases in between. The germline V gene encodes CDR1 SEHNR and CDR2 FQNEAQ (reference sequence). The CDR3 runs 11 residues. In DNA form, the CDR3 reads TGTGCCAGCAGCTTACTCGGGACCCAGTACTTC. It specifies CASSLLGTQYF.

This clonotype came up many times. CDR3 nucleotides: TGTGCCTGGAGTCAAGGAAAAGGTAGAGCTTTCTTT. This codes for CAWSQGKGRAFF. The chain combines TRBV30 with TRBJ1-1, with D hard to call. CDR1 GTSNPN and CDR2 SVGIG come from the germline V gene (reference sequence). The CDR3 has 12 amino acids. V lost 2 bases to trimming and J lost 10 bases, with 14 bases between them.

This clonotype was recorded at least ten times. CDR3 loop: CASFGLAGGPSYNEQFF. CDR3 coding DNA: TGTGCCAGCTTTGGACTAGCGGGGGGGCCCTCCTACAATGAGCAGTTCTTC. V and J are TRBV11-2 and TRBJ2-1; the match to TRBD2 covers 15 bases. V dropped 8 bases and J dropped 0; count of bases not matched to a gene: 5. There are 17 residues in the CDR3. Germline assignment: CDR1 SGHAT and CDR2 FQNNGV.

The chain is built from TRBV27 and TRBJ2-7, with D possibly being TRBD2 (5 bases). CDR1 is MNHEY, CDR2 SMNVEV, per germline (reference sequence). The CDR3 spans 15 residues. V was trimmed by 5 bases and J by 4 bases, leaving 18 bases between them. The CDR3 DNA is TGTGCCAGCAGTCCCGTCTTCGGGAATTTTTACGAGCAGTACTTC. Its protein product is CASSPVFGNFYEQYF.

Only a few counts were recorded for this clonotype. J is TRBJ1-5 and V is TRBV11-1; D unclear. The V end lost 8 bases, the J end lost 5 bases, and 16 bases lay between the germline ends. The CDR3 is made up of 14 amino acids. The germline gives CDR1 SGHAT, CDR2 FQDESV (reference sequence). For the CDR3, the DNA is TGTGCCAGCGACTCCACCCCAAGGGATCAGCCCCAGCATTTT. This translates into CASDSTPRDQPQHF.

CDR3: CSVEFSYEQYF. In nucleotides, the CDR3 is TGCAGCGTTGAGTTTAGTTACGAGCAGTACTTC. The chain employs TRBV29-1 and TRBJ2-7, with D hard to call. V was trimmed by 3 bases and J by 4 bases, leaving 7 bases between them. Per germline, CDR1 SQVTM and CDR2 ANQGSEA. The CDR3 totals 11 residues.

This clonotype has at least ten counts. DNA for the CDR3: TGTGCCAGCAGCTTAGATCGGGGAGGCAATCAGCCCCAGCATTTT. It translates to CASSLDRGGNQPQHF. The gene calls are TRBV11-2 and TRBJ1-5; no firm D call. V was clipped by 0 bases and J by 2 bases, with 8 bases between them. CDR1 SGHAT and CDR2 FQNNGV come from the germline V gene. CDR3 length: 15 amino acids.

This clonotype was observed at least ten times. This chain connects TRBV20-1 to TRBJ2-7, with no clear D. CDR3 length: 14 residues. V dropped 1 base and J dropped 6 bases, with 16 bases sitting between them. Germline V gives CDR1 DFQATT, CDR2 SNEGSKA (reference sequence). CDR3 amino acids: CSARGLGPPSEQYF. As DNA, the CDR3 is TGCAGTGCTAGAGGGCTAGGTCCCCCCTCCGAGCAGTACTTC.

This clonotype appeared many times. V usage is TRBV3-1 and J usage is TRBJ1-6, with no clear D. The germline V gene has CDR1 LGHDT and CDR2 YNNKEL (reference sequence). V lost 1 base to trimming and J lost 6 bases, with 13 bases between them. CDR3 size: 16 residues. CDR3 sequence reads: CASSQGAAEGNSPLHF. The CDR3 DNA reads TGTGCCAGCAGCCAAGGGGCGGCCGAGGGTAATTCACCCCTCCACTTT.

This clonotype occurred many times. CDR3 sequence reads: CASSFMGRPHEQYF. Written as DNA, the CDR3 is TGTGCCAGCAGTTTTATGGGGCGGCCGCACGAGCAGTACTTC. The chain has TRBV12-3 or TRBV12-4 and TRBJ2-7, with D possibly being TRBD1 (5 bases). The V end was cut by 3 bases, the J end by 5 bases, with 14 bases between. The CDR3 runs 14 residues.

The rearrangement uses TRBV4-1 and TRBJ2-7; tentative D call: TRBD2 (5 bases). The germline V gene has CDR1 MGHRA and CDR2 YSYEKL. The CDR3 spans 14 residues. V was clipped by 2 bases and J by 5 bases, with 13 bases between them. As DNA, the CDR3 is TGCGCCAGCAGCCAAAACGGGGAGAACAACGAGCAGTACTTC. Translated: CASSQNGENNEQYF.

The sample holds a few counts of this clonotype. The chain joins TRBV5-1 to TRBJ2-6; TRBD1 agrees at 9 bases. The ends lost 4 bases at V and 4 bases at J; junction bases unmatched: 3. Germline V lookup: CDR1 SGHRS, CDR2 YFSETQ. The CDR3 contains 15 residues. The CDR3 reads CASSGTGTGANVLTF. For the CDR3, the DNA is TGCGCCAGCAGCGGGACAGGGACCGGGGCCAACGTCCTGACTTTC.

This clonotype was found many times. The chain recombines TRBV27 with TRBJ2-7, with unresolved D. The CDR3 runs 14 residues. V lost 6 bases and J 0 bases, leaving 12 bases between the germline ends. Germline CDR1 is MNHEY and CDR2 is SMNVEV (reference sequence). Written as DNA, the CDR3 is TGTGCCAGCAGCTATAGCTGGGACTCCTACGAGCAGTACTTC. Amino acids: CASSYSWDSYEQYF.

The chain is built from TRBV3-1 and TRBJ2-2; D perhaps matches TRBD2 (5 bases). V was clipped by 2 bases and J by 2 bases, with 15 bases between them. From germline, CDR1 is LGHDT and CDR2 YNNKEL (reference sequence). This CDR3 contains 17 residues. CDR3: CASSQLGGRINTGELFF. CDR3 DNA: TGTGCCAGCAGCCAATTAGGAGGCCGAATCAACACCGGGGAGCTGTTTTTT.

This clonotype was recorded many times. The V call is TRBV7-9, the J call TRBJ1-5; the match to TRBD1 covers 9 bases. Germline trimming cut 1 base from V and 0 bases from J; bases unmatched to any gene: 4. Germline CDR1 and CDR2: SEHNR and FQNEAQ (reference sequence). There are 17 residues in the CDR3. Written as DNA, the CDR3 is TGTGCCAGCAGCTTAGTCGGGACAGGGACTAGCAATCAGCCCCAGCATTTT. Encoded protein: CASSLVGTGTSNQPQHF.

Ten or more counts support this clonotype. For the CDR3, the DNA is TGCAGCGCCCGACTGGGGCCGCAGGGCACTGAAGCTTTCTTT. This gives the protein CSARLGPQGTEAFF. V gene TRBV29-1 combines with J gene TRBJ1-1; the D gene is possibly TRBD1 (5 bases). Germline values: CDR1 SQVTM, CDR2 ANQGSEA. Trimming took 7 bases from V and 4 from J, leaving 19 bases between them. The CDR3 has 14 amino acids.

The chain's CDR3 is CASSYSNQGRTEAFF. In nucleotides, the CDR3 is TGTGCCAGCAGTTACTCCAACCAGGGGAGAACTGAAGCTTTCTTT. The V gene is TRBV6-5, the J gene TRBJ1-1; possible D gene TRBD1, 6 bases. Per the germline V gene, CDR1 is MNHEY and CDR2 is SVGAGI. V was trimmed by 0 bases and J by 5 bases, leaving 13 bases between them. This CDR3 comprises 15 residues.

Comment on this clonotype: One end of the junction is discordant with germline, which a read error may explain. This chain joins TRBV5-1 and TRBJ2-1; tentative D call: TRBD1 (5 bases). There are 14 residues in the CDR3. Germline assignment: CDR1 SGHRS and CDR2 YFSETQ. This CDR3 is CASSLAAVDNERFF. In DNA form, the CDR3 reads TGCGCCAGCAGCTTGGCCGCAGTGGACAATGAGCGGTTCTTC. Based on the CDR3 plus reference TRBV5-1 and TRBJ2-1, the full variable domain is KAGVTQTPRYLIKTRGQQVTLSCSPISGHRSVSWYQQTPGQGLQFLFEYFSETQRNKGNFPGRFSGRQFSNSRSEMNVSTLELGDSALYLCASSLAAVDNERFFGPGTRLTVL.

This clonotype was counted ten times or more. This rearrangement joins TRBV6-1 to TRBJ1-2, with TRBD1 matching over 8 bases. This CDR3 is 15 amino acids long. With 2 bases clipped from V and 7 bases from J, the junction kept 9 bases outside the gene matches. Germline lookup yields CDR1 MNHNS and CDR2 SASEGT. The CDR3: CASSESGRGLGGYTF. As DNA, the CDR3 is TGTGCCAGCAGTGAATCGGGCAGGGGGCTGGGTGGCTACACCTTC.

The chain combines TRBV29-1 with TRBJ2-1; the D is unclear. This CDR3 is 14 amino acids long. The germline gives CDR1 SQVTM, CDR2 ANQGSEA. The germline V and J ends were trimmed by 7 bases and 0 bases, with 13 bases remaining between them. The CDR3 loop reads CSAEPSTSYNEQFF. The CDR3 bases are TGCAGCGCCGAACCTTCTACCTCCTACAATGAGCAGTTCTTC.

This clonotype was observed a few times. The rearrangement links TRBV7-3 to TRBJ1-2, with D maybe TRBD1 (6 bases). Germline V lookup: CDR1 SGHTA, CDR2 FQGTGA. The CDR3 has 13 residues. V lost 5 bases to trimming and J lost 7 bases, with 14 bases between them. The CDR3 is CASSKTAGAGYTF. The CDR3, as DNA: TGTGCCAGCAGCAAAACGGCAGGGGCTGGCTACACCTTC.